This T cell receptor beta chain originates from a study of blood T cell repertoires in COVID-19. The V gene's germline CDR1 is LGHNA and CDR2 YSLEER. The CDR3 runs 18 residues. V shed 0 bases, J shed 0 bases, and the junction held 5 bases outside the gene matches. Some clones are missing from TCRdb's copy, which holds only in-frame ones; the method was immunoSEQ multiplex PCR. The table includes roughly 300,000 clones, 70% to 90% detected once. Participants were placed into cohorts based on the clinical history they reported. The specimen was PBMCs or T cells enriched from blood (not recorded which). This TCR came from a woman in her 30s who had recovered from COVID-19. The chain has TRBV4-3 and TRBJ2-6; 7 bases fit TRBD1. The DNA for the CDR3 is TGCGCCAGCAGCCAAGATAGGACAGGTTACTCTGGGGCCAACGTCCTGACTTTC. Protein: CASSQDRTGYSGANVLTF.